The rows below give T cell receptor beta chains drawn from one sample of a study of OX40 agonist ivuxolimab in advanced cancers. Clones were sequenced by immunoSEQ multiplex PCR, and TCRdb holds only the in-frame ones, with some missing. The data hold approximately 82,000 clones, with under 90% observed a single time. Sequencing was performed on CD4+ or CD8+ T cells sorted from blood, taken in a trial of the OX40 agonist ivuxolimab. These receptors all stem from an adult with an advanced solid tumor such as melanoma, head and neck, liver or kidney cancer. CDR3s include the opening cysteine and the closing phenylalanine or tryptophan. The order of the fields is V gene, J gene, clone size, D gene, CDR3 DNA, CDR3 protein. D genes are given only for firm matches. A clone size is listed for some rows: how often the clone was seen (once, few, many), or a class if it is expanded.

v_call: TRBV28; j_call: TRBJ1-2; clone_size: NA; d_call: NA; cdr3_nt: TGTGCCAGCAGTCCCCCATCAGTAGGGTCTATTGGCTACACCTTC; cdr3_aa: CASSPPSVGSIGYTF
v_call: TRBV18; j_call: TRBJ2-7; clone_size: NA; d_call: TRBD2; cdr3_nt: TGTGCCAGCTCACCCGTAGCGGGAGGGTCCTACGAGCAGTACTTC; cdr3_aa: CASSPVAGGSYEQYF
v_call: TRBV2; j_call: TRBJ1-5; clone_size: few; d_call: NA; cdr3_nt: TGTGCCAGCAGGCGAGATAGCAATCAGCCCCAGCATTTT; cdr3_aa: CASRRDSNQPQHF
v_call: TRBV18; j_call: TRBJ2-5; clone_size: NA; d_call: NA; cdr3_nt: TGTGCCAGCTCATCTGACTATTTCGAGACCCAGTACTTC; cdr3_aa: CASSSDYFETQYF
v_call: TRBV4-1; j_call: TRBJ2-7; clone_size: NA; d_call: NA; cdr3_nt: TGCGCCAGCAGCCCCTCGGGGGGCAGGCTATTAGAGCAGTACTTC; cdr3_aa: CASSPSGGRLLEQYF
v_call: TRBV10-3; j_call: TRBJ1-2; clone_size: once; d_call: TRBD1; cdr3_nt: TGTGCCATCAGCCGGGACAGGTTTGACGGCTACACCTTC; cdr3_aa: CAISRDRFDGYTF
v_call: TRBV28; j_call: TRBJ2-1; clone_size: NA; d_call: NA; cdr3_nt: TGTGCCAGCAGTTCAGGGGGGTCCCCAGCAGACAATGAGCAGTTCTTC; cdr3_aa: CASSSGGSPADNEQFF
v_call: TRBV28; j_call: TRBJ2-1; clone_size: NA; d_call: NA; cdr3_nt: TGTGCCAGCAGTTTAAGCCGGGAGTGGAAGTTCTTC; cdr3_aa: CASSLSREWKFF
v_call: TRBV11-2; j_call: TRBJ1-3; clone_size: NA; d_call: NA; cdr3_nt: TGTGCCGAGGGGGGGTCCGGAAACACCATATATTTT; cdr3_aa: CAEGGSGNTIYF
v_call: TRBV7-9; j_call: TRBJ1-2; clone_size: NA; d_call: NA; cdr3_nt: TGTGCCAGCAGCTTAGCGGCAGGCGGGGGCTACACCTTC; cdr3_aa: CASSLAAGGGYTF
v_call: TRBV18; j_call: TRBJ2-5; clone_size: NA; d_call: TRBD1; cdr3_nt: TGTGCCAGCTCACCCGGGACAGGGGGACTGGGGGAGACCCAGTACTTC; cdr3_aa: CASSPGTGGLGETQYF
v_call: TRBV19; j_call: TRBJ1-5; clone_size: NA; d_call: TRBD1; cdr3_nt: TGTGCCAGTAGAGGGGGACAGGGGGCATATGGCAATCAGCCCCAGCATTTT; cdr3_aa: CASRGGQGAYGNQPQHF
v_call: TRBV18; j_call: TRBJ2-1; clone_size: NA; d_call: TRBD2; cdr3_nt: TGTGCCAGCTCACCGGGGGAGGGATACTACAATGAGCAGTTCTTC; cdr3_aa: CASSPGEGYYNEQFF
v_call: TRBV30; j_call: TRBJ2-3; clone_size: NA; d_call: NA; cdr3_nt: TGTGCCTGGGGCCGAGGGTCCCTAACAGATACGCAGTATTTT; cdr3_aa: CAWGRGSLTDTQYF
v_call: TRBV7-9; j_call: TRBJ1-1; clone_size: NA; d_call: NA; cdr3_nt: TGTGCCAGCAGCTTCCGGGACACCAACACTGAAGCTTTCTTT; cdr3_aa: CASSFRDTNTEAFF
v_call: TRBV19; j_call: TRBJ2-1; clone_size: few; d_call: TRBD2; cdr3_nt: TGTGCCAGTAGTATAGGGCTTAGCGGGGTCTACAATGAGCAGTTCTTC; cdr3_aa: CASSIGLSGVYNEQFF
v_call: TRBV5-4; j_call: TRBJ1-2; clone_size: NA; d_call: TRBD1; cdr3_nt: TGTGCCAGCAGCCCCCCAGGGACAGAGTCCAACTATGGCTACACCTTC; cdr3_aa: CASSPPGTESNYGYTF
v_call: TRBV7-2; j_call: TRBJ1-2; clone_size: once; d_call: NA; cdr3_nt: TGTGCCAGCAGCCCGGAGTCAACGACTAACTATGGCTACACCTTC; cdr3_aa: CASSPESTTNYGYTF
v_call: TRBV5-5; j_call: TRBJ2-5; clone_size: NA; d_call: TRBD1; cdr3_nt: TGTGCCAGCAGCTTGGGTGAGACAGGGCTGGGGGAGACCCAGTACTTC; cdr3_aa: CASSLGETGLGETQYF
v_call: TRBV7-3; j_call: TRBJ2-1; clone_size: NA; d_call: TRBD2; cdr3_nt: TGTGCCAGCAGCTTAACACTAGCGGGAATGAATGAGCAGTTCTTC; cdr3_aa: CASSLTLAGMNEQFF
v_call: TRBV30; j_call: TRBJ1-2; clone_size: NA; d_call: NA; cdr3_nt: TGTGCCTGGAGGGGATCCCGTGGCGGCTACACCTTC; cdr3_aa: CAWRGSRGGYTF
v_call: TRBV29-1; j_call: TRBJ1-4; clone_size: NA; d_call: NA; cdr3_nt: TGCAGCGCTTTCCTTACCGGGGTTGAAAAACTGTTTTTT; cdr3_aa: CSAFLTGVEKLFF
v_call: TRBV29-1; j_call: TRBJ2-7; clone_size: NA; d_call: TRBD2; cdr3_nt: TGCAGCGTTGAAGATCGAGTAGCGGGAGTTGGCGAGCAGTACTTC; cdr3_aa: CSVEDRVAGVGEQYF
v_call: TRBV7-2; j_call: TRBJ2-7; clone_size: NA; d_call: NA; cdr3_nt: TGTGCCAGCAGCTTAGGGGGCCCCGGGTACGAGCAGTACTTC; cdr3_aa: CASSLGGPGYEQYF
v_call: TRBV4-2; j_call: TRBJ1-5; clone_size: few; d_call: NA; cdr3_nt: TGTGCCAGCAGCCAAGACGAGGGGAATCAGCCCCAGCATTTT; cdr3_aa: CASSQDEGNQPQHF
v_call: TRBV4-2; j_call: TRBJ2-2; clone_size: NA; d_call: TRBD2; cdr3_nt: TGTGCCAGCAGCCAAGAGTGGGGACTAGCGGAGAACACCGGGGAGCTGTTTTTT; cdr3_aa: CASSQEWGLAENTGELFF
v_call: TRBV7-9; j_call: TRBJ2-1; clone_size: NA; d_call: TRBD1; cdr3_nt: TGTGCCAGCAGCAGGGACAGTTTCGATGAGCAGTTCTTC; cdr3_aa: CASSRDSFDEQFF
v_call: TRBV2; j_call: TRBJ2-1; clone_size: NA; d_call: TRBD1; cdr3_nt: TGTGCCAGCAGAGACAGGGGGCCCGAGCAGTTCTTC; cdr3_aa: CASRDRGPEQFF
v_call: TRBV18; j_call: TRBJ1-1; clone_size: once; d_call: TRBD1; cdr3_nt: TGTGCCAGCTCACCTAACTGGGGACAGATGAACACTGAAGCTTTCTTT; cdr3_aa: CASSPNWGQMNTEAFF
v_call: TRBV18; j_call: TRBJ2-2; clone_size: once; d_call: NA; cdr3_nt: TGTGCCAGCTCACCGTCGCAGGTTAACACCGGGGAGCTGTTTTTT; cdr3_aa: CASSPSQVNTGELFF
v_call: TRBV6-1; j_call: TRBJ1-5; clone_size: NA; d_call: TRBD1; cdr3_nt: TGTGCCAGCAGGACAGGGGCTCCGCCCCAGCATTTT; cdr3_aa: CASRTGAPPQHF
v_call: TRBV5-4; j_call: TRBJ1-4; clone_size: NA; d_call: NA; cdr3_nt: TGTGCCAGCAGCTACGGGGCAAACAATGAAAAACTGTTTTTT; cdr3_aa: CASSYGANNEKLFF
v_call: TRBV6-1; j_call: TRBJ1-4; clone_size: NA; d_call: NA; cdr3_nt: TGTGCCAGTTCAGGTCCCGGTGAAAAACTGTTTTTT; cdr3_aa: CASSGPGEKLFF
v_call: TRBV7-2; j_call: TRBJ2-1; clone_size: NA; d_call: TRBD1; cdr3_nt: TGTGCCAGCAGCTTAGATGGTCAGGGGGTGATCTACAATGAGCAGTTCTTC; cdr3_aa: CASSLDGQGVIYNEQFF
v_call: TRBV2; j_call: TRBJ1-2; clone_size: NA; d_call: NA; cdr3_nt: TGTGCCAGCAGAGAAAGACAGTCCGAGGATGGCTACACCTTC; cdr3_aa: CASRERQSEDGYTF
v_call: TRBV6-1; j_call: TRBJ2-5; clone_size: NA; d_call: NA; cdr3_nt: TGTGCCAGCAGTGAAAGGCGGAGAGGGGAGACCCAGTACTTC; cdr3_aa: CASSERRRGETQYF
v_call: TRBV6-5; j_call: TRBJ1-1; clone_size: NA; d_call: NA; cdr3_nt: TGTGCCAGCAGTTCCGGGAAGAGGGCTGAAGCTTTCTTT; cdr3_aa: CASSSGKRAEAFF
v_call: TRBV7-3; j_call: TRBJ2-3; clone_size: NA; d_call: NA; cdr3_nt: TGTGCCAGCAGCCCCGGAGGACAGGGAGGGACAGATACGCAGTATTTT; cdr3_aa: CASSPGGQGGTDTQYF
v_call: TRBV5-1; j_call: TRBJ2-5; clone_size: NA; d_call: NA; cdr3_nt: TGCGCCAGCAGCTTGGTTTCGGAGACCCAGTACTTC; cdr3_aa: CASSLVSETQYF
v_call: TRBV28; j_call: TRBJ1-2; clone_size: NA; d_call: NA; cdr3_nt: TGTGCCAGCAGTTCCCATGCCGGGACACAACCCAGGGGTGGCTACACCTTC; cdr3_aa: CASSSHAGTQPRGGYTF